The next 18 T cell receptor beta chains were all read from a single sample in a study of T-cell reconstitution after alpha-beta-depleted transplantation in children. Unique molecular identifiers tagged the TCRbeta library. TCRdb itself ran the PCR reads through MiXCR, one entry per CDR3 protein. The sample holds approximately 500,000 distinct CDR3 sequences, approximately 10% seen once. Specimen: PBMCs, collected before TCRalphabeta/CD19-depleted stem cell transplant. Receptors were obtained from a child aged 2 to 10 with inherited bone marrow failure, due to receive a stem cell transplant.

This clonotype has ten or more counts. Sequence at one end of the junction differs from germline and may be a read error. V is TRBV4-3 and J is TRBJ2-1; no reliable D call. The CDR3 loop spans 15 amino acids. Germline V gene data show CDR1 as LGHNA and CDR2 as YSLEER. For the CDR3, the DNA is TGCGCCATCAGCCAAGGCCAGCCCTCCTACAATGAGCAGTTCTTC. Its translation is CAISQGQPSYNEQFF.

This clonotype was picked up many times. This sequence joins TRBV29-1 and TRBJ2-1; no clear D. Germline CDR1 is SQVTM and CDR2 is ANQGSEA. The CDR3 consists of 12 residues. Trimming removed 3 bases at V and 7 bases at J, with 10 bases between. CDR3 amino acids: CSVEGPGNEQFF. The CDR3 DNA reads TGCAGCGTTGAGGGTCCCGGGAATGAGCAGTTCTTC.

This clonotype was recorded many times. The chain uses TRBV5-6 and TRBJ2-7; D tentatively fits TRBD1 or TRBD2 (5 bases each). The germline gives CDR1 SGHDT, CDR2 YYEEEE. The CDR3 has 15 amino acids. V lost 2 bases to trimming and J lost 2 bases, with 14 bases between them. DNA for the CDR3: TGTGCCAGCAGCTTTGTCGGGGCGGGTACCTACGAGCAGTACTTC. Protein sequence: CASSFVGAGTYEQYF.

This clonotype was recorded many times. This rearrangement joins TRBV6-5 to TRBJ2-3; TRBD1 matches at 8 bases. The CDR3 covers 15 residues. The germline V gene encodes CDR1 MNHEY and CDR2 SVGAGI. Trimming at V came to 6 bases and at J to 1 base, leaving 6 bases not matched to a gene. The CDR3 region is CASSLTGVGTDTQYF. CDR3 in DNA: TGTGCCAGCAGCTTGACAGGGGTGGGCACAGATACGCAGTATTTT.

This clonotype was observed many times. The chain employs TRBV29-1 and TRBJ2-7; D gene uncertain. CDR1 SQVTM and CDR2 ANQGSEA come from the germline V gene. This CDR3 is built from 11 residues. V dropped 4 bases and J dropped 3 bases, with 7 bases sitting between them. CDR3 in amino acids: CSVGQYYEQYF. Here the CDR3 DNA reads TGCAGCGTTGGGCAATACTACGAGCAGTACTTC.

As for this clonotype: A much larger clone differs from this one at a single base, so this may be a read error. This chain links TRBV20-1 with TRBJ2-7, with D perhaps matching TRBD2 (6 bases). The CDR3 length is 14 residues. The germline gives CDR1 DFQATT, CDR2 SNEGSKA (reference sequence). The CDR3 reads CSATRDWSSYKQYF. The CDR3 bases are TGCAGTGCTACCCGGGACTGGAGCTCCTACAAGCAGTACTTC.

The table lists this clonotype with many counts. The CDR3 reads CASSTDATPTDTQYF. In nucleotides, the CDR3 is TGTGCCAGCAGTACCGATGCGACTCCCACAGATACGCAGTATTTT. The J gene is TRBJ2-3, the V gene TRBV12-3 or TRBV12-4; no clear D gene. Trimming took 5 bases from V and 2 from J, leaving 14 bases between them. The CDR3 loop spans 15 amino acids.

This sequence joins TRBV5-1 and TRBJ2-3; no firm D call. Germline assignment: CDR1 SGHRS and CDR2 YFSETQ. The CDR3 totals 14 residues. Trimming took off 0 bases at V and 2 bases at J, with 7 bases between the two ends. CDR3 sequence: CASSLGDTTDTQYF. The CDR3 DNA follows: TGCGCCAGCAGCTTGGGGGATACCACAGATACGCAGTATTTT.

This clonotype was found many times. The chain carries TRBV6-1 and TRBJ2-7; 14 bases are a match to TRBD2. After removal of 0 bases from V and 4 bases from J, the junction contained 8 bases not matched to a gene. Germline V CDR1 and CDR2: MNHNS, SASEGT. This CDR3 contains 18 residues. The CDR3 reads CASSEAAGLAGGVYEQYF. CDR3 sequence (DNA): TGTGCCAGCAGTGAAGCGGCAGGACTAGCGGGAGGTGTATACGAGCAGTACTTC.

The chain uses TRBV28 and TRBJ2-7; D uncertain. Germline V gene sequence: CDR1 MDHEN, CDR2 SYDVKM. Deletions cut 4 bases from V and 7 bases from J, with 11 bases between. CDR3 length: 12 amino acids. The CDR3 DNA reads TGTGCCAGCAGTTCGCCGATGGGGGAGCAGTACTTC. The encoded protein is CASSSPMGEQYF.

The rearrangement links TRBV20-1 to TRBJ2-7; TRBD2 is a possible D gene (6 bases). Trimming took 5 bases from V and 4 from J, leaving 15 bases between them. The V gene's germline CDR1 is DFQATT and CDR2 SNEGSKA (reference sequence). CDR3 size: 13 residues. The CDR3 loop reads CSALRGGAYEQYF. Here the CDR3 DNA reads TGCAGTGCTTTGCGGGGAGGAGCTTACGAGCAGTACTTC.

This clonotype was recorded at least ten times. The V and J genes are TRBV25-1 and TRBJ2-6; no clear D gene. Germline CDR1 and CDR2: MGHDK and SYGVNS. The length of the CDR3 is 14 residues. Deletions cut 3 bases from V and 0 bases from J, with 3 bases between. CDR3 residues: CASSDPSGANVLTF. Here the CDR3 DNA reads TGTGCCAGCAGTGATCCCTCTGGGGCCAACGTCCTGACTTTC.

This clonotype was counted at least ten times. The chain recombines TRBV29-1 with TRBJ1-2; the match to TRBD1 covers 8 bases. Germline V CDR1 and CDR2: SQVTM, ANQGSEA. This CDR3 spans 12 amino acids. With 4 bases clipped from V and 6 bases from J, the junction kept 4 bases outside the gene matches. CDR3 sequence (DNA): TGCAGCGTTGGAAGACAGGGGCATGGCTACACCTTC. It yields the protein CSVGRQGHGYTF.

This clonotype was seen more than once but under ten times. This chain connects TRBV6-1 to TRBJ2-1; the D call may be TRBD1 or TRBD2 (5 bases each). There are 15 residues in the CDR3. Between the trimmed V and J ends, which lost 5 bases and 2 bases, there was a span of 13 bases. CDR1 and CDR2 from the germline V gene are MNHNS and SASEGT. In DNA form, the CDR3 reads TGTGCCAGCAGTCCGCTTACGGGGCCCTACAATGAGCAGTTCTTC. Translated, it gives CASSPLTGPYNEQFF.

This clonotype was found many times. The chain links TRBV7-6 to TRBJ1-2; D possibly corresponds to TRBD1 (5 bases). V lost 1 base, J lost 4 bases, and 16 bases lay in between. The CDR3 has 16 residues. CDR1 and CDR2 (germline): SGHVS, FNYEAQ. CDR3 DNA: TGTGCCAGCAGCTTAGGGGGAGGGGCAGTCTCCTATGGCTACACCTTC. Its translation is CASSLGGGAVSYGYTF.

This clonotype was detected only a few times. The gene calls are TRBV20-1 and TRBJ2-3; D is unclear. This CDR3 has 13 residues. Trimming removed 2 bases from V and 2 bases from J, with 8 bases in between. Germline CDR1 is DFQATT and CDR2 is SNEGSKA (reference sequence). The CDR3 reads CSARMPSTDTQYF. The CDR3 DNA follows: TGCAGTGCTAGAATGCCTTCCACAGATACGCAGTATTTT.

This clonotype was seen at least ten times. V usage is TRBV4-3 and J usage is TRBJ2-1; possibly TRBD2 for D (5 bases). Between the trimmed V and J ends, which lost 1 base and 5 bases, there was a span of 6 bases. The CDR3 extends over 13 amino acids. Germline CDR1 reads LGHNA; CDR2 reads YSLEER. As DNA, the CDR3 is TGCGCCAGCAGCCAAGGACTAAACAATGAGCAGTTCTTC. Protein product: CASSQGLNNEQFF.

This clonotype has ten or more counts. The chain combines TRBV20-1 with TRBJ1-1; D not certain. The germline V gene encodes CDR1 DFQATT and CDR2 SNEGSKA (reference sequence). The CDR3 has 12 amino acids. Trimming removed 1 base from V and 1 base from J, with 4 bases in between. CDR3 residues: CSARVSNTEAFF. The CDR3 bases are TGCAGTGCTAGAGTTTCGAACACTGAAGCTTTCTTT.